Only one count was recorded for the clone carrying this TCR beta chain. Its antigen is not identified. Patients had chemo-refractory metastatic non-small-cell lung cancer and received focal radiation plus CTLA-4 blockade that used ipilimumab. This sample is part of a study of radiotherapy plus CTLA-4 blockade in lung cancer. The wider study: Objective response rate was around 20%; disease control rate, around 33%. General study results and limits: Per reports, early blood T cell clone dynamics, plus interferon-beta, forecast response most strongly. TCR clones of tumor origin grew in blood after radiotherapy plus ipilimumab.

This table comes from immunoSEQ multiplex PCR, and its TCRdb copy is limited to in-frame clones, with some not included. The sample holds some 94,000 clones, about four fifths seen once. Germline CDR1 is SNHLY and CDR2 is FYNNEI. The V end was cut by 8 bases, the J end by 3 bases, with 13 bases between. The CDR3 has 13 residues. The sample consisted of peripheral blood, taken from a patient treated with radiotherapy plus ipilimumab. V is TRBV2 and J is TRBJ2-5, with D tentatively TRBD2 (6 bases). This receptor was obtained from a human donor with non-small cell lung cancer that progressed on radiotherapy plus ipilimumab. In DNA form, the CDR3 reads TGTGCCAGCGACGGGACTTATAAAGAGACCCAGTACTTC. Its protein product is CASDGTYKETQYF.